Shown below are 15 T cell receptor beta chains from a single sample sequenced in a study of human T cells and chemical hapten exposure. In TCRdb, the RACE reads were re-called with MiXCR into one record per CDR3 protein. The sample includes more than 150,000 distinct CDR3 sequences, about 15% of them seen just once. The time point was: patch test 1, 2 weeks after DPC sensitization. The treatment is: therapeutic diphenylcyclopropenone sensitization with weekly scalp DPC. This material consisted of whole blood, taken in connection with sensitization to the hapten diphenylcyclopropenone (DPC). The origin of the receptors is a woman aged 25 to 39 with alopecia areata. Some clones in this sample may be carry-over from other donors' samples.

The chain joins TRBV18 to TRBJ1-2; D uncertain. CDR1 KGHSH and CDR2 LQKENI come from the germline V gene. The CDR3 length is 13 residues. The ends were cut back, 6 bases at V and 5 bases at J, with 13 bases in the middle. The CDR3 DNA is TGTGCCAGCTCCGGGTCCAGCCAATATGGCTACACCTTC. It translates to CASSGSSQYGYTF. The full variable domain, its missing parts supplied by reference TRBV18 and TRBJ1-2, is NAGVMQNPRHLVRRRGQEARLRCSPMKGHSHVYWYRQLPEEGLKFMVYLQKENIIDESGMPKERFSAEFPKEGPSILRIQQVVRGDSAAYFCASSGSSQYGYTFGSGTRLTVV.

The J gene is TRBJ2-5, the V gene TRBV6-6; TRBD2 matches 7 bases. Trimming at V came to 2 bases and at J to 0 bases, leaving 6 bases not matched to a gene. The CDR3 is 16 amino acids. Germline V lookup: CDR1 MNHNY, CDR2 SVGAGI (reference sequence). The CDR3 coding sequence is TGTGCCAGCAGTTACGTGGGGAGGGTTAACCAAGAGACCCAGTACTTC. It yields the protein CASSYVGRVNQETQYF.

This chain connects TRBV6-2 or TRBV6-3 to TRBJ1-2, with TRBD1 identical over 7 bases. Germline trimming cut 9 bases from V and 2 bases from J; bases unmatched to any gene: 9. CDR1 and CDR2 (germline): MNHEY, SVGEGT. The CDR3 runs to 14 residues. The CDR3 here is CASEPGQRNYGYTF. In nucleotides, the CDR3 is TGTGCCAGTGAACCGGGACAGAGGAACTATGGCTACACCTTC.

The table lists this clonotype with a few counts. The V call is TRBV5-6, the J call TRBJ2-1, with 12 positions matching TRBD2. Per germline, CDR1 SGHDT and CDR2 YYEEEE. V lost 1 base, J lost 6 bases, and 5 bases stayed unmatched. This CDR3 contains 16 residues. CDR3 DNA: TGTGCCAGCAGCTTGCTAGCGGGGGGGCCGGGCAATGAGCAGTTCTTC. It is translated as CASSLLAGGPGNEQFF.

This clonotype was recorded at least ten times. V gene TRBV7-2 combines with J gene TRBJ1-3; unclear D gene. Trimming shortened V by 3 bases and J by 0 bases, and 6 bases separated the two germline ends. The CDR3 consists of 14 residues. The germline CDR1 and CDR2 sequences are SGHTA and FQGNSA. CDR3 protein: CASSLGGSGNTIYF. The DNA of the CDR3 is TGTGCCAGCAGCTTGGGCGGCTCTGGAAACACCATATATTTT.

The V call is TRBV12-3 or TRBV12-4, the J call TRBJ1-3; 7 nucleotides match TRBD1. The ends lost 6 bases at V and 2 bases at J; junction bases unmatched: 7. The CDR3 is 15 residues long. CDR3 bases: TGTGCCAGCAGAACCGGGACAGAGGCTGGAAACACCATATATTTT. Translated, it gives CASRTGTEAGNTIYF.

This clonotype has at least ten counts. The chain has TRBV28 and TRBJ1-1; D is possibly TRBD1 (6 bases). Germline CDR1 reads MDHEN; CDR2 reads SYDVKM. The CDR3 is made up of 13 amino acids. Trimming took off 8 bases at V and 1 base at J, with 11 bases between the two ends. The chain's CDR3 is CASLVQGNTEAFF. In nucleotides, the CDR3 is TGTGCCAGCCTGGTACAGGGGAACACTGAAGCTTTCTTT.

V usage is TRBV2 and J usage is TRBJ2-5; 10 nucleotides match TRBD2. CDR1 and CDR2 from the germline V gene are SNHLY and FYNNEI. Trimming cost V 7 bases and J 3 bases; bases outside gene matches: 8. The CDR3 runs to 15 residues. This chain's CDR3 is CASKLRTSGEETQYF. CDR3 nucleotide sequence: TGTGCCAGCAAATTGCGGACTAGCGGCGAAGAGACCCAGTACTTC.

This sequence joins TRBV18 and TRBJ2-7; the D gene is possibly TRBD1 (6 bases). Trimming shortened V by 2 bases and J by 5 bases, and 13 bases separated the two germline ends. The CDR3 is 14 amino acids. Germline assignment: CDR1 KGHSH and CDR2 LQKENI. The CDR3 sequence is CASSPSPRGHEQYF. The CDR3, as DNA: TGTGCCAGCTCACCATCACCCAGGGGCCACGAGCAGTACTTC.

The V and J genes are TRBV4-1 and TRBJ2-2; TRBD2 matches 9 bases. The junction had 8 bases not matched to a gene; V was cut back by 2 bases and J by 4 bases. The CDR3 is made up of 17 amino acids. Germline V CDR1 and CDR2: MGHRA, YSYEKL. The CDR3 sequence is CASSQQSGRHPTGELFF. The DNA of the CDR3 is TGCGCCAGCAGCCAACAAAGCGGGAGGCATCCCACCGGGGAGCTGTTTTTT.

There are a few counts of this clonotype. The chain has TRBV5-1 and TRBJ2-1, with 10 bases fitting TRBD2. This CDR3 comprises 18 residues. The junction had 13 bases not matched to a gene; V was cut back by 4 bases and J by 3 bases. Germline CDR1 is SGHRS and CDR2 is YFSETQ. The CDR3 spells CASSLPPAGGMFYNEQFF. The DNA for the CDR3 is TGCGCCAGCAGCCTCCCCCCAGCGGGGGGGATGTTCTACAATGAGCAGTTCTTC.

This clonotype was detected a few times. This chain connects TRBV25-1 to TRBJ1-5; D call uncertain. The V gene's germline CDR1 is MGHDK and CDR2 SYGVNS. Trimming took 5 bases from V and 4 from J, leaving 15 bases between them. The CDR3 has 15 amino acids. As DNA, the CDR3 is TGTGCCAGCAGTCCTGGTGCAGGATCAAATCAGCCCCAGCATTTT. Protein product: CASSPGAGSNQPQHF.

This clonotype was detected many times. This chain links TRBV20-1 with TRBJ2-1, with 10 nucleotides matching TRBD2. Losses at the gene ends were 0 bases for V and 6 bases for J; bases not matched to a gene: 5. The CDR3 is made up of 15 amino acids. CDR1 DFQATT and CDR2 SNEGSKA come from the germline V gene (reference sequence). Written as DNA, the CDR3 is TGCAGTGCTAGAGATATAGCGGGAGGTTTCAATGAGCAGTTCTTC. This translates into CSARDIAGGFNEQFF.

This chain joins TRBV12-5 and TRBJ1-3, with D unclear. V was shortened by 2 bases and J by 0 bases, with 8 bases between the two germline ends. The CDR3 covers 15 residues. Germline CDR1 is LGHNT and CDR2 is FRNRAP. The CDR3 DNA sequence: TGTGCTAGTGGTTTGACAGAACACTCTGGAAACACCATATATTTT. Translation: CASGLTEHSGNTIYF.

The genes are TRBV10-3 and TRBJ2-3; 9 nucleotides agree with TRBD1. Looked up from germline, CDR1 is ENHRY and CDR2 is SYGVKD. CDR3 length: 14 amino acids. Trimming took 4 bases from V and 3 from J; bases not matched to a gene: 2. CDR3 region: CAISGGQGTDTQYF. DNA for the CDR3: TGTGCCATCAGTGGGGGACAGGGAACAGATACGCAGTATTTT.